What follows is one TCR beta chain and its context. A single base separates this from a much larger clone, so it may be a read error. CDR3 length equals 13 residues. Per the germline V gene, CDR1 is SGHDT and CDR2 is YYEEEE. The data belong to a study of T cells after yellow fever vaccination. A single record per CDR3 protein comes from TCRdb applying MiXCR to the 5' RACE reads. The profile shows over 70,000 distinct CDR3 sequences, roughly 7.7% of them singletons. The starting material was CD8+ T cells sorted from PBMCs, obtained on the day of the yellow fever booster vaccination. The TCR comes from a young man who received the YFV17D yellow fever vaccine. V usage is TRBV5-6 and J usage is TRBJ2-7; D unclear. Written as DNA, the CDR3 is TGTGCCAGCATCTTGAAAGCATCCTACGAGCAGTACTTC. It codes for CASILKASYEQYF. Together with reference TRBV5-6 and TRBJ2-7, the CDR3 gives the full variable domain: DAGVTQSPTHLIKTRGQQVTLRCSPKSGHDTVSWYQQALGQGPQFIFQYYEEEERQRGNFPDRFSGHQFPNYSSELNVNALLLGDSALYLCASILKASYEQYFGPGTRLTVT.